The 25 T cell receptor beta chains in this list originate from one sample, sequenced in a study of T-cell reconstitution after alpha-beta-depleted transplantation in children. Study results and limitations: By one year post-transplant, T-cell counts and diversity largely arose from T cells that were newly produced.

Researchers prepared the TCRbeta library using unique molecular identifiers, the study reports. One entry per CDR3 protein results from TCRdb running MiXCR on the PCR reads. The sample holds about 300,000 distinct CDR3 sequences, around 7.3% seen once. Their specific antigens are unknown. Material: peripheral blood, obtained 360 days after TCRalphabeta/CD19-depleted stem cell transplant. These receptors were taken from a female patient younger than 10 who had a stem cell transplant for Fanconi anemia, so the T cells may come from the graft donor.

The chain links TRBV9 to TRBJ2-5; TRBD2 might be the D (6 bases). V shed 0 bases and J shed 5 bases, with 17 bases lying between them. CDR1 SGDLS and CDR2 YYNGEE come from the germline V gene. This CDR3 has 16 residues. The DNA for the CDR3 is TGTGCCAGCAGCGTAGCTACCCGGGGGACGGGGGAGACCCAGTACTTC. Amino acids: CASSVATRGTGETQYF.

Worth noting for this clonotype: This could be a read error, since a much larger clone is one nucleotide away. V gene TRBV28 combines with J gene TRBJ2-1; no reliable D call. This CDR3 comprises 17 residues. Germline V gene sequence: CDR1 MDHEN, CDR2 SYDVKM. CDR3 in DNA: TGTGCCAGCAGTTTGGGTTCGGGCAGTTCGCAATTCAATGAGCAGTTGTTC. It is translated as CASSLGSGSSQFNEQLF.

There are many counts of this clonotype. CDR3 bases: TGTGCCAGCAGTCGGGGGTCCAGCACAGATACGCAGTATTTT. Amino acids: CASSRGSSTDTQYF. The V call is TRBV6-1, the J call TRBJ2-3, with D maybe TRBD2 (6 bases). V lost 5 bases to trimming and J lost 0 bases, with 9 bases between them. The CDR3 has 14 residues. Germline V gene sequence: CDR1 MNHNS, CDR2 SASEGT.

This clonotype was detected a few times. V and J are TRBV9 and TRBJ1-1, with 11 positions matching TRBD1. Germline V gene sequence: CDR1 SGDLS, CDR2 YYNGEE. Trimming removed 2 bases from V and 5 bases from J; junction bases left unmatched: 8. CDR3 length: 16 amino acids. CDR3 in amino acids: CASSVAGTGGFTEAFF. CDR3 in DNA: TGTGCCAGCAGCGTCGCCGGGACAGGGGGTTTTACTGAAGCTTTCTTT. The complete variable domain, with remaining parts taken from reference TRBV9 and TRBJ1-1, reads DSGVTQTPKHLITATGQRVTLRCSPRSGDLSVYWYQQSLDQGLQFLIQYYNGEERAKGNILERFSAQQFPDLHSELNLSSLELGDSALYFCASSVAGTGGFTEAFFGQGTRLTVV.

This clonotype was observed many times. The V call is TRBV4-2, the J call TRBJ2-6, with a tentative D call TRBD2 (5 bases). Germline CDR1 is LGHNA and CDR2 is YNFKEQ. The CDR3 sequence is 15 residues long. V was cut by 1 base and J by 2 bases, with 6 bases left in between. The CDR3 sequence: CASSQVRAGANVLTF. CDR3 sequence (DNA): TGTGCCAGCAGCCAAGTGCGGGCTGGGGCCAACGTCCTGACTTTC.

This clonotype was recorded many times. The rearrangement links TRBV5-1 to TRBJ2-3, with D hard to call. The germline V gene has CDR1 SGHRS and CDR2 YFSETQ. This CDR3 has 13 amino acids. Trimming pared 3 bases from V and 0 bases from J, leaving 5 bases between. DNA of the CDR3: TGCGCCAGCAGCTCAACTAGCACAGATACGCAGTATTTT. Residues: CASSSTSTDTQYF.

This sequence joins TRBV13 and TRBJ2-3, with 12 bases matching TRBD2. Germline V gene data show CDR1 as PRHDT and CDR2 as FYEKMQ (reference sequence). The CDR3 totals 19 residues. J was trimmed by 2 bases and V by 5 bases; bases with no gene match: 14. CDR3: CASSPPESSGGENTDTQYF. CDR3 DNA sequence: TGTGCCAGCAGCCCCCCCGAGTCTAGCGGGGGGGAAAACACAGATACGCAGTATTTT.

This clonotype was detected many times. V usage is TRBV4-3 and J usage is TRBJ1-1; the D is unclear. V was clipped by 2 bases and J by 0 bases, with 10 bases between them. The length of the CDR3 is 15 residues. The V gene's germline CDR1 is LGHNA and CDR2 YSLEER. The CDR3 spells CASSQTARMNTEAFF. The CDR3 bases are TGCGCCAGCAGCCAAACAGCGAGGATGAACACTGAAGCTTTCTTT.

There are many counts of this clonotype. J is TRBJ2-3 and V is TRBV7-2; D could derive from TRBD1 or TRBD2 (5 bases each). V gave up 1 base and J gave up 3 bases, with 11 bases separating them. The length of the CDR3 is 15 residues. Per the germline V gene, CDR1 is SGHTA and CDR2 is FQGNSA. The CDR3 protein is CASSLGGFPTDTQYF. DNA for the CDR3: TGTGCCAGCAGCTTAGGGGGGTTCCCAACAGATACGCAGTATTTT.

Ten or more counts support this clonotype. CDR3 in DNA: TGCAGTGCTAGAACGGGACTACAAGAGACCCAGTACTTC. Encoded protein: CSARTGLQETQYF. The chain combines TRBV20-1 with TRBJ2-5; the match to TRBD2 covers 7 bases. Germline loops: CDR1 DFQATT, CDR2 SNEGSKA (reference sequence). The CDR3 runs 13 residues. Trimming took 2 bases from V and 2 from J; bases not matched to a gene: 2.

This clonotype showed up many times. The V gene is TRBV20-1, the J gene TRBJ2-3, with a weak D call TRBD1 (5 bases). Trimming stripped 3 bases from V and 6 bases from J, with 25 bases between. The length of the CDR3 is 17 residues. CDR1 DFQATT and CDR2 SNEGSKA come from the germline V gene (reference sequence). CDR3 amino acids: CSASVGLADPLSDTQYF. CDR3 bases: TGCAGTGCTAGTGTGGGGCTGGCGGATCCCCTCTCTGATACGCAGTATTTT.

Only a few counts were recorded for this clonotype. The CDR3 sequence is CASSLFERRQETQYF. The CDR3 bases are TGTGCCAGCAGCTTGTTTGAGCGGAGGCAAGAGACCCAGTACTTC. This chain links TRBV7-6 with TRBJ2-5; D is perhaps TRBD2 (5 bases). The CDR3 length is 15 residues. Germline CDR1 reads SGHVS; CDR2 reads FNYEAQ. The V end was cut by 3 bases, the J end by 2 bases, with 13 bases between. The full variable domain, completed using reference TRBV7-6 and TRBJ2-5, is GAGVSQSPRYKVTKRGQDVALRCDPISGHVSLYWYRQALGQGPEFLTYFNYEAQQDKSGLPNDRFSAERPEGSISTLTIQRTEQRDSAMYRCASSLFERRQETQYFGPGTRLLVL.

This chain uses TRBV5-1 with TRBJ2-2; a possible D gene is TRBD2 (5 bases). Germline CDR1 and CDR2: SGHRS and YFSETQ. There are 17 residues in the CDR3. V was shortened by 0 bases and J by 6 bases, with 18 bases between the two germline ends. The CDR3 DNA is TGCGCCAGCAGCTTGGCCCTAGGTCTAGCCAGCCCCGGGGAGCTGTTTTTT. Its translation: CASSLALGLASPGELFF.

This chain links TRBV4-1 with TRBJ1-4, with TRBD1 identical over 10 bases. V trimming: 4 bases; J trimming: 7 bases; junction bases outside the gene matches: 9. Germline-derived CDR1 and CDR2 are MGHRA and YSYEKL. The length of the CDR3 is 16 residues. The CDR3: CASSPRPGDRGEKLFF. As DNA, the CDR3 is TGCGCCAGCAGCCCCAGACCCGGGGACAGGGGTGAAAAACTGTTTTTT.

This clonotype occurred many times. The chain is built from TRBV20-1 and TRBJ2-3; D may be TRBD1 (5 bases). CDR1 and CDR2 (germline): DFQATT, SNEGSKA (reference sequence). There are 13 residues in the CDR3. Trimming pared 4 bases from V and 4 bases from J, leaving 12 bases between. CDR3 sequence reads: CSAKGSRPDTQYF. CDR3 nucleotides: TGCAGTGCTAAGGGGTCGCGTCCAGATACGCAGTATTTT.

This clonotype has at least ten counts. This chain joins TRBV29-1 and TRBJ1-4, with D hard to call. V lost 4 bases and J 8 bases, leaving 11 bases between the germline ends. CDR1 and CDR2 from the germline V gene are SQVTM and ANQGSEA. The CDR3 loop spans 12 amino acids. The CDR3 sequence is CSVGWSAEKLFF. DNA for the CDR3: TGCAGCGTTGGTTGGAGTGCCGAAAAACTGTTTTTT.

The CDR3 DNA sequence: TGTGCCAGCAAGGCTATAGCGCTAGGAGATTTGCAGTTCTTC. This translates into CASKAIALGDLQFF. The chain joins TRBV27 to TRBJ2-1; perhaps TRBD2 as D (5 bases). The V gene's germline CDR1 is MNHEY and CDR2 SMNVEV (reference sequence). V dropped 7 bases and J dropped 12 bases, with 22 bases sitting between them. The length of the CDR3 is 14 residues.

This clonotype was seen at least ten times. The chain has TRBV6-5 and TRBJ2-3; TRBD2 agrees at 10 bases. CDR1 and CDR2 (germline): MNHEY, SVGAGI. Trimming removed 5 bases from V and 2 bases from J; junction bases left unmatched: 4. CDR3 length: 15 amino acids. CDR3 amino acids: CASSLGLAATDTQYF. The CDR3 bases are TGTGCCAGCAGTCTCGGACTAGCGGCCACAGATACGCAGTATTTT.

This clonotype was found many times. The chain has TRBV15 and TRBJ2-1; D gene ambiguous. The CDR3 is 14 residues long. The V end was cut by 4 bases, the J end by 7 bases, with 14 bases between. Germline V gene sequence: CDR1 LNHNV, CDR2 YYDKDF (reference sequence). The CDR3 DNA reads TGTGCCACCAGCATGTCCTCTTCCGAGAATGAGCAGTTCTTC. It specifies CATSMSSSENEQFF.

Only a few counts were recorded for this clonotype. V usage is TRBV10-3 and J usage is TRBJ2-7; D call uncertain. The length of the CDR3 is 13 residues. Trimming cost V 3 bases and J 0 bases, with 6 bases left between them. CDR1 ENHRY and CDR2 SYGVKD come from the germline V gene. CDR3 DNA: TGTGCCATCAGTGATCCGAGCTCCTACGAGCAGTACGTC. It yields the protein CAISDPSSYEQYV.

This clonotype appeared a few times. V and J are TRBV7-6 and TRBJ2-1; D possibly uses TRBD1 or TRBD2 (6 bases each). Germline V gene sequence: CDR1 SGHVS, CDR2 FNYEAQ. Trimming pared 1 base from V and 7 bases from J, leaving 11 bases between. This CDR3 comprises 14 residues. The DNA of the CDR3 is TGTGCCAGCAGCTTAGTAAGGGGGGTGAATGAGCAGTTCTTC. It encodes CASSLVRGVNEQFF.

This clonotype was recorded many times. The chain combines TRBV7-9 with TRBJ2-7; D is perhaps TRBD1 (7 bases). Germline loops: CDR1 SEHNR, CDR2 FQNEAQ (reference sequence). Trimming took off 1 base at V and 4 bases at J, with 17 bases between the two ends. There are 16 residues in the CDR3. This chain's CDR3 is CASSLEIGQGGYEQYF. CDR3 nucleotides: TGTGCCAGCAGCTTAGAGATAGGTCAGGGGGGTTACGAGCAGTACTTC.

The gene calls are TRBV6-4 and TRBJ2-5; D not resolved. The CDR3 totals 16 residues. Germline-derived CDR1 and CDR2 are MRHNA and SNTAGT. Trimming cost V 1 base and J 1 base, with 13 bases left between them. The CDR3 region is CASSDFTHVLQETQYF. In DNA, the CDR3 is TGTGCCAGCAGTGACTTCACTCACGTTCTCCAAGAGACCCAGTACTTC.

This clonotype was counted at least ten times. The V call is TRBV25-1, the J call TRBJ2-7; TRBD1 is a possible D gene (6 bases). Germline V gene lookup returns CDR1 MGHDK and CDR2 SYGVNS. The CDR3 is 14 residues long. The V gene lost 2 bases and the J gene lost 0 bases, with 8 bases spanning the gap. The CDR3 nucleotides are TGTGCCAGCAGTGAACTGGACAGCTCCTACGAGCAGTACTTC. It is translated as CASSELDSSYEQYF.

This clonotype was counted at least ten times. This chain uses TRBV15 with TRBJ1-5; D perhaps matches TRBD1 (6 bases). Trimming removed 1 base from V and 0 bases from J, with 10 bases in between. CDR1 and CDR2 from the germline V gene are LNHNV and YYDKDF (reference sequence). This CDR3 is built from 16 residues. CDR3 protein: CATSRVAGASNQPQHF. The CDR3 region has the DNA TGTGCCACCAGCAGAGTGGCAGGGGCTAGCAATCAGCCCCAGCATTTT.